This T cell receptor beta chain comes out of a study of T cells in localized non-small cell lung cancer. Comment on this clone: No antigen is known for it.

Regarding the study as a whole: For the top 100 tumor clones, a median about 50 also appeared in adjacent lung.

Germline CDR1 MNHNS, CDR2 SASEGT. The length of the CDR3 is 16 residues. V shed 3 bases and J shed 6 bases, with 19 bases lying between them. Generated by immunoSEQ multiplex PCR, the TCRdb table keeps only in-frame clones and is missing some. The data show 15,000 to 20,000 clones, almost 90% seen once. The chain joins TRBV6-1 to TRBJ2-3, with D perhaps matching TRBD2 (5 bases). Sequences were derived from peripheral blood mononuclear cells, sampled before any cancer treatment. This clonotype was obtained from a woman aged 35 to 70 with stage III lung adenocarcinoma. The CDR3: CASSDFGGLGRDTQYF. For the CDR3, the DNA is TGTGCCAGCAGTGATTTCGGCGGGCTCGGCAGGGATACGCAGTATTTT.